Given below is one T cell receptor beta chain in context. What it recognizes is unknown. With 5 bases clipped from V and 8 bases from J, the junction kept 3 bases outside the gene matches. CDR3 length: 13 residues. The V gene's germline CDR1 is SNHLY and CDR2 FYNNEI. This sample was taken from a study of cytomegalovirus exposure and HLA in healthy donors. The overall study: Earlier sequencing of approximately 180 million T cells yielded roughly 100 million unique TCR beta sequences.

Broader study findings: The study assumed roughly uniform donor sequencing depth for presence/absence analyses. Later analysis revealed greater clonal expansion in HLA-associated TCR beta chains than in equally common others.

Both 60 Vbeta primers and 13 Jbeta primers went into the PCR. Assay: immunoSEQ multiplex PCR; the TCRdb copy retains only in-frame clones and omits some. In the table there are some 130,000 clones, about 81% of which are singletons. This sequence originates from a man under 40 in good health and CMV-seronegative. The V gene is TRBV2, the J gene TRBJ1-6, with 7 bases aligning to TRBD1. Sequencing used PBMCs. The CDR3 here is CASSTGVYSPLHF. DNA for the CDR3: TGTGCCAGCAGTACAGGGGTCTATTCACCCCTCCACTTT.